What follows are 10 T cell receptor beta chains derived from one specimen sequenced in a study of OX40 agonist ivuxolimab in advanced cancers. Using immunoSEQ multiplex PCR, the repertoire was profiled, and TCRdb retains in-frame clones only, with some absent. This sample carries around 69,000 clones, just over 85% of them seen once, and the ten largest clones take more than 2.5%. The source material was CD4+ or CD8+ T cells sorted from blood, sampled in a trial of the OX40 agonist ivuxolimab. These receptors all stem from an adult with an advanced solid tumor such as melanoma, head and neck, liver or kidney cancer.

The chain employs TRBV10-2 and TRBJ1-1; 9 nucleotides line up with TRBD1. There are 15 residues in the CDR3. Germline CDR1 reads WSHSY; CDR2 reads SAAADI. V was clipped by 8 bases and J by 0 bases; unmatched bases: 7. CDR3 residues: CASLDRTGVNTEAFF. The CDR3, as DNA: TGCGCCAGCCTAGACCGGACAGGGGTGAACACTGAAGCTTTCTTT.

CDR3 residues: CSVEVEGFGTSALNEQFF. The CDR3 DNA is TGCAGCGTTGAGGTTGAGGGGTTTGGGACTAGCGCTTTGAATGAGCAGTTCTTC. V usage is TRBV29-1 and J usage is TRBJ2-1; 10 bases are a match to TRBD2. The CDR3 covers 18 residues. Germline-derived CDR1 and CDR2 are SQVTM and ANQGSEA. The V segment lost 3 bases and the J segment 7 bases; nucleotides outside the gene matches: 18.

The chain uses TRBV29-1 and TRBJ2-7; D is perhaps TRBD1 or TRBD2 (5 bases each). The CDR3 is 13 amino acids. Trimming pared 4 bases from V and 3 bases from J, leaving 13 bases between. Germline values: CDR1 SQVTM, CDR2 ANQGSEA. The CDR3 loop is CSVARDLLYEQYF. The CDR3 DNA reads TGCAGCGTTGCTCGGGACCTACTCTACGAGCAGTACTTC.

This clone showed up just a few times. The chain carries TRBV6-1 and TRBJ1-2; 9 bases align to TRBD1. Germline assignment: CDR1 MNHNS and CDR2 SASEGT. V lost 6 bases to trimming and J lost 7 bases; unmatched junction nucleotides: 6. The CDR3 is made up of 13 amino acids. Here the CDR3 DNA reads TGTGCCAGCAGACCGGGACAGGGATCTGGCTACACCTTC. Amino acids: CASRPGQGSGYTF.

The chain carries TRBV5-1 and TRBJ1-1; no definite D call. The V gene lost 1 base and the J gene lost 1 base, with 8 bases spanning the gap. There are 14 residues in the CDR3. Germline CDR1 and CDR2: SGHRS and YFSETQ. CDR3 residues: CASSLSQTNTEAFF. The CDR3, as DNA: TGCGCCAGCAGCTTGAGTCAGACGAACACTGAAGCTTTCTTT. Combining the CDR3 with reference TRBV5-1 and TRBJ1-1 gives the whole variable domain KAGVTQTPRYLIKTRGQQVTLSCSPISGHRSVSWYQQTPGQGLQFLFEYFSETQRNKGNFPGRFSGRQFSNSRSEMNVSTLELGDSALYLCASSLSQTNTEAFFGQGTRLTVV.

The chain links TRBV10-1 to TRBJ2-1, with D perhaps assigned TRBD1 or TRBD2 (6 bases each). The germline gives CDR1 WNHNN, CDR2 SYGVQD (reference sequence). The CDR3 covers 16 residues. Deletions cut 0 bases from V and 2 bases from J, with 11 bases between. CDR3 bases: TGCGCCAGCAGTGAGTCCGGGGGCAGGACCTACAATGAGCAGTTCTTC. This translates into CASSESGGRTYNEQFF.

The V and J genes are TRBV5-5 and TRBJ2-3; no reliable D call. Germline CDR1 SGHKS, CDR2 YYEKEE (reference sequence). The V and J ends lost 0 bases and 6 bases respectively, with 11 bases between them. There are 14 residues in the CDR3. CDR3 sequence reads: CASSLGSLGDTQYF. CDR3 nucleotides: TGTGCCAGCAGCTTGGGGAGCCTGGGGGATACGCAGTATTTT.

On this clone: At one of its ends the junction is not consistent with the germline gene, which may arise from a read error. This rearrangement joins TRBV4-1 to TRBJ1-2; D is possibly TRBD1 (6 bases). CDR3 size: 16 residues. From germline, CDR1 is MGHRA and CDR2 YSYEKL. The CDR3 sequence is CASTQAGGFRNYGYTF. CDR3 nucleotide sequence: TGCGCCAGCACCCAAGCTGGGGGCTTTCGAAACTATGGCTACACCTTC.

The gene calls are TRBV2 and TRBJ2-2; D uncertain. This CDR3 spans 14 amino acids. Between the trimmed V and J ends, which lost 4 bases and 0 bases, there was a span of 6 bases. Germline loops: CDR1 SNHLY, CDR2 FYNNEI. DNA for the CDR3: TGTGCCAGCAGTGGCAGTTCGAACACCGGGGAGCTGTTTTTT. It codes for CASSGSSNTGELFF.

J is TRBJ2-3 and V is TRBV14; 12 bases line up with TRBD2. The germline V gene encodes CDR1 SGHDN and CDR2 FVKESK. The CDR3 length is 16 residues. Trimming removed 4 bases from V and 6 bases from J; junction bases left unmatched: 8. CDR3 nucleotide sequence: TGTGCCAGCAGCCGGTTGACTAGCGGGAGACCCGATACGCAGTATTTT. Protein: CASSRLTSGRPDTQYF.